This T cell receptor beta chain was identified during a study of blood T cell repertoires in COVID-19. Study information: Sites across the United States, Italy and Spain contributed samples from acute and convalescent COVID-19. T cells, B-cell-depleted T cells, or PBMCs supplied cDNA or gDNA.

In germline, CDR1 is SGDLS, CDR2 YYNGEE. J gave up 10 bases and V 3 bases, and 9 bases lay outside the gene matches. The CDR3 is made up of 15 amino acids. Profiled with immunoSEQ multiplex PCR; TCRdb holds only in-frame clones, not every one. The sample records 150,000 or so clones, around 82% being singletons. This clone showed up just once. Sequencing used peripheral blood. The chain uses TRBV9 and TRBJ1-6; the match to TRBD1 covers 8 bases. The receptor was derived from a woman aged 60-70 years with acute or convalescent COVID-19. DNA of the CDR3: TGTGCCAGCAGCGCGCGAACAGGGGGTAGCTCACCCCTCCACTTT. Translation: CASSARTGGSSPLHF.